The next 30 T cell receptor beta chains were all read from a single sample in a study of blood T cell repertoires in COVID-19. The table came from immunoSEQ multiplex PCR; TCRdb's copy has only in-frame clones and leaves some out. Of fewer than 350,000 clones listed, approximately 85% are singletons. The sequencing input was PBMCs or T cells enriched from blood (not recorded which). These receptors were taken from a man younger than 40 who had recovered from COVID-19.

J is TRBJ1-5 and V is TRBV5-6; 9 bases are a match to TRBD1. CDR1 and CDR2 (germline): SGHDT, YYEEEE. V was pared by 1 base and J by 2 bases, with 4 bases of the junction left unmatched. The length of the CDR3 is 16 residues. This CDR3 is CASSLKDRGGNQPQHF. The CDR3 coding sequence is TGTGCCAGCAGCTTGAAGGACAGGGGAGGCAATCAGCCCCAGCATTTT.

In this sample, this clone turned up once. The same CDR3 can be traced to other DNA sequences in this sample. This chain joins TRBV6-5 and TRBJ1-3, with 9 bases lining up with TRBD1. V shed 8 bases, J shed 2 bases, and the junction held 4 bases outside the gene matches. Germline assignment: CDR1 MNHEY and CDR2 SVGAGI. This CDR3 is built from 14 residues. The CDR3 here is CASSRTGAGNTIYF. The CDR3 DNA is TGTGCCAGCTCCAGGACAGGGGCTGGAAACACCATATATTTT.

The V call is TRBV7-9, the J call TRBJ2-1, with D unresolved. The CDR3 is 14 residues long. V shed 2 bases and J shed 6 bases, with 11 bases lying between them. CDR1 and CDR2 (germline): SEHNR, FQNEAQ (reference sequence). CDR3 coding DNA: TGTGCCAGCAGCTTAAGCGTTGACGCCAATGAGCAGTTCTTC. It encodes CASSLSVDANEQFF.

This chain's CDR3 is CASSQEPGGKQFF. CDR3 DNA sequence: TGCGCCAGCAGCCAAGAGCCAGGGGGGAAGCAGTTCTTC. V gene TRBV4-3 combines with J gene TRBJ2-1; D possibly corresponds to TRBD1 (7 bases). Trimming shortened V by 0 bases and J by 11 bases, and 11 bases separated the two germline ends. The germline V gene encodes CDR1 LGHNA and CDR2 YSLEER. This CDR3 comprises 13 residues.

The V gene is TRBV11-2, the J gene TRBJ2-5; 11 nucleotides agree with TRBD2. CDR1 and CDR2 (germline): SGHAT, FQNNGV. The CDR3 loop spans 16 amino acids. V was clipped by 1 base and J by 4 bases; unmatched bases: 5. This chain's CDR3 is CASSLGLAGRGETQYF. As DNA, the CDR3 is TGTGCCAGCAGCTTAGGACTAGCGGGGCGAGGAGAGACCCAGTACTTC.

The chain joins TRBV4-1 to TRBJ2-7; 9 bases are shared with TRBD2. CDR3 size: 15 residues. After removal of 3 bases from V and 5 bases from J, the junction contained 8 bases not matched to a gene. Germline lookup yields CDR1 MGHRA and CDR2 YSYEKL. CDR3: CASSHSGGETNEQYF. Here the CDR3 DNA reads TGCGCCAGCAGCCATAGCGGGGGAGAGACGAACGAGCAGTACTTC.

The chain is built from TRBV30 and TRBJ2-7, with D possibly matching TRBD1 (6 bases). The V end lost 2 bases, the J end lost 0 bases, and 14 bases lay between the germline ends. Germline-derived CDR1 and CDR2 are GTSNPN and SVGIG (reference sequence). The CDR3 is 15 amino acids. This CDR3 is CAWSTTQGFSYEQYF. CDR3 nucleotide sequence: TGTGCCTGGAGTACAACACAGGGTTTCTCCTACGAGCAGTACTTC.

This sequence joins TRBV6-6 and TRBJ1-6; D gene unclear. V dropped 6 bases and J dropped 7 bases, with 13 bases sitting between them. Per germline, CDR1 MNHNY and CDR2 SVGAGI (reference sequence). The CDR3 contains 14 residues. CDR3: CASRSDSSNSPLHF. The CDR3 DNA reads as TGTGCCAGCAGATCAGATTCTTCGAATTCACCCCTCCACTTT.

The chain joins TRBV19 to TRBJ1-1; perhaps TRBD1 as D (5 bases). The germline CDR1 and CDR2 sequences are LNHDA and SQIVND (reference sequence). This CDR3 is built from 14 residues. V was cut by 1 base and J by 1 base, with 7 bases left in between. Written as DNA, the CDR3 is TGTGCCAGTAGTATAGGACAGTCGAACACTGAAGCTTTCTTT. It specifies CASSIGQSNTEAFF.

V and J are TRBV5-5 and TRBJ2-1; TRBD1 matches 8 bases. Trimming cost V 4 bases and J 5 bases; bases outside gene matches: 5. The germline V gene has CDR1 SGHKS and CDR2 YYEKEE (reference sequence). This CDR3 spans 14 amino acids. The CDR3 here is CASSRTGFHNEQFF. CDR3 in DNA: TGTGCCAGCAGCCGGACAGGGTTTCACAATGAGCAGTTCTTC.

The V call is TRBV5-1, the J call TRBJ2-4; TRBD1 is a possible D gene (6 bases). The CDR3 has 13 amino acids. From germline, CDR1 is SGHRS and CDR2 YFSETQ. Trimming left V 4 bases short and J 8 bases short, with 13 bases between. The DNA for the CDR3 is TGCGCCAGCAGCAGGACAGTGGGTGACATTCAGTACTTC. This sequence encodes CASSRTVGDIQYF.

The chain recombines TRBV7-8 with TRBJ1-2, with 10 bases fitting TRBD1. After removal of 3 bases from V and 3 bases from J, the junction contained 4 bases not matched to a gene. Per the germline V gene, CDR1 is SGHVS and CDR2 is FQNEAQ. This CDR3 contains 15 residues. The CDR3 bases are TGTGCCAGCAGCTTCAGGGACAGGGGTGACTATGGCTACACCTTC. It translates to CASSFRDRGDYGYTF.

The rearrangement joins TRBV5-4 to TRBJ2-1, with 11 bases that match TRBD1. There are 18 residues in the CDR3. CDR1 is SGHNT, CDR2 YYREEE, per germline (reference sequence). V lost 4 bases to trimming and J lost 1 base; unmatched junction nucleotides: 10. The CDR3 loop is CASSLRTGGLISYNEQFF. Written as DNA, the CDR3 is TGTGCCAGCAGCCTACGGACAGGGGGCTTAATTTCCTACAATGAGCAGTTCTTC.

The V call is TRBV5-6, the J call TRBJ1-5, with D perhaps TRBD1 (5 bases). This CDR3 is 12 amino acids long. Per germline, CDR1 SGHDT and CDR2 YYEEEE. V dropped 8 bases and J dropped 3 bases, with 9 bases sitting between them. The CDR3 protein is CASHRFNQPQHF. Here the CDR3 DNA reads TGTGCCAGTCACAGGTTCAATCAGCCCCAGCATTTT.

J is TRBJ2-6 and V is TRBV6-4, with a weak D call TRBD1 (7 bases). V was cut by 2 bases and J by 0 bases, with 11 bases left in between. This CDR3 contains 17 residues. The germline V gene has CDR1 MRHNA and CDR2 SNTAGT. For the CDR3, the DNA is TGTGCCAGCAGTGACCAGGGGGGCGGCTCTGGGGCCAACGTCCTGACTTTC. This codes for CASSDQGGGSGANVLTF.

V and J are TRBV6-2 or TRBV6-3 and TRBJ1-2, with 7 bases aligning to TRBD1. CDR1 and CDR2 (germline): MNHEY, SVGEGT. J was trimmed by 5 bases and V by 2 bases; bases with no gene match: 8. CDR3 length equals 15 residues. DNA for the CDR3: TGTGCCAGCAGTTACCTCGACAGGGCGGCTTATGGCTACACCTTC. Residues: CASSYLDRAAYGYTF.

This chain uses TRBV6-5 with TRBJ1-6; TRBD1 agrees at 8 bases. Germline CDR1 MNHEY, CDR2 SVGAGI. The CDR3 covers 15 residues. V shed 0 bases and J 10 bases; nucleotides not matched to a gene: 5. CDR3 nucleotide sequence: TGTGCCAGCAGTTACTCGACCGGGACAGGATCACCCCTCCACTTT. Translating it yields CASSYSTGTGSPLHF.

This clone has just one count. The V gene is TRBV12-3 or TRBV12-4, the J gene TRBJ1-1; unclear D gene. There are 13 residues in the CDR3. Trimming shortened V by 3 bases and J by 3 bases, and 8 bases separated the two germline ends. CDR3 bases: TGTGCCAGCAGTTTCGGTCGGTACACTGAAGCTTTCTTT. Amino acids: CASSFGRYTEAFF.

V usage is TRBV2 and J usage is TRBJ1-1; 7 bases map to TRBD1. The CDR3 has 14 residues. Germline V lookup: CDR1 SNHLY, CDR2 FYNNEI. CDR3 loop: CEERGLTLNTEAFF. Written as DNA, the CDR3 is TGTGAGGAAAGGGGGCTGACCCTGAACACTGAAGCTTTCTTT.

This chain joins TRBV23-1 and TRBJ1-3, with 9 bases fitting TRBD1. TRBV23-1 is noted as an ORF with a role that remains uncertain. J was trimmed by 2 bases and V by 0 bases; bases with no gene match: 14. This CDR3 has 20 amino acids. CDR3 DNA: TGCGCCAGCAGTCAATCGATCGTATCCGGGACAGGGATTACTGGAAACACCATATATTTT. Translated: CASSQSIVSGTGITGNTIYF.

The rearrangement uses TRBV30 and TRBJ1-5, with D unresolved. V was trimmed by 7 bases and J by 7 bases, leaving 14 bases between them. The CDR3 consists of 12 residues. Germline CDR1 is GTSNPN and CDR2 is SVGIG (reference sequence). This chain's CDR3 is CASGRVGQPQHF. The CDR3 DNA sequence: TGTGCCTCTGGGAGGGTGGGCCAGCCCCAGCATTTT.

This rearrangement joins TRBV7-3 to TRBJ2-1; perhaps TRBD2 as D (6 bases). The CDR3 runs 15 residues. Trimming shortened V by 1 base and J by 9 bases, and 16 bases separated the two germline ends. Germline assignment: CDR1 SGHTA and CDR2 FQGTGA. The CDR3 is CASSLNLFGGGEQFF. CDR3 bases: TGTGCCAGCAGCTTAAATCTATTCGGGGGTGGTGAGCAGTTCTTC.

The chain links TRBV6-1 to TRBJ2-7, with 10 bases fitting TRBD1. After removal of 2 bases from V and 7 bases from J, the junction contained 11 bases not matched to a gene. The V gene's germline CDR1 is MNHNS and CDR2 SASEGT. There are 16 residues in the CDR3. The CDR3 DNA reads as TGTGCCAGCAGTGAAACCCTGGGACAGGGGACGGTAGAGCAGTACTTC. Translation: CASSETLGQGTVEQYF.

V and J are TRBV30 and TRBJ1-1; D is uncertain. V was pared by 4 bases and J by 2 bases, with 11 bases between. CDR1 GTSNPN and CDR2 SVGIG come from the germline V gene (reference sequence). The CDR3 consists of 13 residues. This CDR3 is CAWNSPANTEAFF. CDR3 bases: TGTGCCTGGAACTCCCCTGCTAACACTGAAGCTTTCTTT. The variable domain in full, with the rest retrieved from reference TRBV30 and TRBJ1-1, is SQTIHQWPATLVQPVGSPLSLECTVEGTSNPNLYWYRQAAGRGLQLLFYSVGIGQISSEVPQNLSASRPQDRQFILSSKKLLLSDSGFYLCAWNSPANTEAFFGQGTRLTVV.

This chain joins TRBV20-1 and TRBJ1-1; a weak D match, TRBD1 (6 bases). Germline V gene sequence: CDR1 DFQATT, CDR2 SNEGSKA (reference sequence). The CDR3 sequence is 13 residues long. The ends were cut back, 3 bases at V and 10 bases at J, with 18 bases in the middle. CDR3 in DNA: TGCAGTGCTAGTAAGACGGACAGTTGGGGAGCTTTCTTT. It is translated as CSASKTDSWGAFF.

The V gene is TRBV10-3, the J gene TRBJ2-1; 8 bases align to TRBD1. Germline CDR1 ENHRY, CDR2 SYGVKD. The CDR3 length is 14 residues. Unmatched junction bases numbered 11, after V lost 11 bases and J lost 5 bases. Here the CDR3 DNA reads TGTGCCGCGCGAACAGGGGGTATGGACAATGAGCAGTTCTTC. Protein sequence: CAARTGGMDNEQFF.

The J gene is TRBJ2-7, the V gene TRBV5-1; perhaps TRBD2 as D (5 bases). The CDR3 has 13 amino acids. The V gene's germline CDR1 is SGHRS and CDR2 YFSETQ. V lost 3 bases and J lost 5, with 12 bases in between. As DNA, the CDR3 is TGCGCCAGCAGCTCGGGATCGGGCGACGAGCAGTACTTC. Protein product: CASSSGSGDEQYF.

There are a few counts of this clone. The chain is built from TRBV7-3 and TRBJ1-5; TRBD1 agrees at 7 bases. CDR3 length: 18 amino acids. The V segment lost 2 bases and the J segment 7 bases; nucleotides outside the gene matches: 17. Germline-derived CDR1 and CDR2 are SGHTA and FQGTGA. Here the CDR3 reads CASSLGRRQGICGQPQHF. Written as DNA, the CDR3 is TGTGCCAGCAGCTTAGGCCGGAGACAGGGTATTTGCGGACAGCCCCAGCATTTT. Full variable domain (missing parts from reference TRBV7-3 and TRBJ1-5): GAGVSQTPSNKVTEKGKYVELRCDPISGHTALYWYRQSLGQGPEFLIYFQGTGAADDSGLPNDRFFAVRPEGSVSTLKIQRTERGDSAVYLCASSLGRRQGICGQPQHFGDGTRLSIL.

This chain connects TRBV7-2 to TRBJ1-2; D not resolved. Germline lookup yields CDR1 SGHTA and CDR2 FQGNSA. Trimming removed 6 bases from V and 2 bases from J, with 10 bases in between. This CDR3 is built from 13 residues. The CDR3 loop reads CASRGTSNYGYTF. The CDR3 nucleotides are TGTGCCAGCAGGGGCACCTCAAACTATGGCTACACCTTC.

V gene TRBV3-1 (or the pseudogene TRBV3-2) combines with J gene TRBJ1-4; TRBD1 might be the D (5 bases). The CDR3 contains 15 residues. With 1 base removed from V and 4 bases from J, the gap between germline ends came to 10 bases. Germline values: CDR1 LGHDT, CDR2 YNNKEL (reference sequence). The DNA of the CDR3 is TGTGCCAGCAGCCAAGCGGGAGGGGATAATGAAAAACTGTTTTTT. It is translated as CASSQAGGDNEKLFF.